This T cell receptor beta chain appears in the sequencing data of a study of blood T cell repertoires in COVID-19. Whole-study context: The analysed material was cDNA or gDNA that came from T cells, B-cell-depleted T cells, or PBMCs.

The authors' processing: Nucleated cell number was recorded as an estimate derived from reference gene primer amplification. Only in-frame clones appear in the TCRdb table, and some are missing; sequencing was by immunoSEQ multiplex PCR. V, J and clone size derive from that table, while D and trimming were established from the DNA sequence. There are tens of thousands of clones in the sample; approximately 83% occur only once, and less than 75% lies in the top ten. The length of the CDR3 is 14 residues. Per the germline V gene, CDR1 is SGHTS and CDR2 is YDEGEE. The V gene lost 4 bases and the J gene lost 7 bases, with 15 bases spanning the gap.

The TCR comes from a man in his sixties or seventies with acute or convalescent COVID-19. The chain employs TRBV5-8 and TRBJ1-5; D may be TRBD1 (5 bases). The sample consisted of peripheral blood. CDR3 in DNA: TGTGCCAGCAGCCGGGGGGTGGTTGGGCAGCCCCAGCATTTT. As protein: CASSRGVVGQPQHF. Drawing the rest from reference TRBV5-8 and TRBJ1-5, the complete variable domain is EAGVTQSPTHLIKTRGQQATLRCSPISGHTSVYWYQQALGLGLQFLLWYDEGEERNRGNFPPRFSGRQFPNYSSELNVNALELEDSALYLCASSRGVVGQPQHFGDGTRLSIL.